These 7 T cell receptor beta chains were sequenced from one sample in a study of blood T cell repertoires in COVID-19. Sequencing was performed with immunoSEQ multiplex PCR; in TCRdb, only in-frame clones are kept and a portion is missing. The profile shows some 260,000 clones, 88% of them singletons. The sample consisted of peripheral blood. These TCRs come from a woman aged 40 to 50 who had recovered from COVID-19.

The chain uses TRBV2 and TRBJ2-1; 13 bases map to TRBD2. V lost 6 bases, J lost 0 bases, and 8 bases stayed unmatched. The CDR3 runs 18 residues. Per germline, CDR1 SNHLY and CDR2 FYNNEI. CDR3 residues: CASSSGTSGESSYNEQFF. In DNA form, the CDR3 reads TGTGCCAGCAGCTCCGGGACTAGCGGGGAGAGCTCCTACAATGAGCAGTTCTTC.

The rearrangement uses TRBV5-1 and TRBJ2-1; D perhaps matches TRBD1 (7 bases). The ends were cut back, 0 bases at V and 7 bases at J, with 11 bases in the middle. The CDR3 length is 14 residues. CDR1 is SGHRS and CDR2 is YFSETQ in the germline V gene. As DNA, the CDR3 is TGCGCCAGCAGCTTGGGAGCAGGGGGGAATGAGCAGTTCTTC. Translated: CASSLGAGGNEQFF.

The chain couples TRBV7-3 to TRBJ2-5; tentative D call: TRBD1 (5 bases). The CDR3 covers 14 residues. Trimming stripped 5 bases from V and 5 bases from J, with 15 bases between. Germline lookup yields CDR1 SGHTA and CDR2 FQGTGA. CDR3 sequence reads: CASSPHGAGETQYF. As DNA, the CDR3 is TGTGCCAGCAGCCCCCATGGGGCCGGGGAGACCCAGTACTTC.

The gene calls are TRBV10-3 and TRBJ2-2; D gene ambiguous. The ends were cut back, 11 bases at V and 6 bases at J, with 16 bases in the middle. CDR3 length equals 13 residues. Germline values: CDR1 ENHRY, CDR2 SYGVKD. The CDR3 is CAPEDWLAGELFF. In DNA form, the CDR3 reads TGTGCCCCCGAAGATTGGCTCGCCGGGGAGCTGTTTTTT.

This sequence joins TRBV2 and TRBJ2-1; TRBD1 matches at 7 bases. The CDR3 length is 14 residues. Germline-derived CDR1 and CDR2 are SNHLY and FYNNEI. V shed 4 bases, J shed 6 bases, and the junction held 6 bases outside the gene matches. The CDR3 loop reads CASSAGDSPNEQFF. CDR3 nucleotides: TGTGCCAGCAGTGCCGGGGACAGCCCCAATGAGCAGTTCTTC.

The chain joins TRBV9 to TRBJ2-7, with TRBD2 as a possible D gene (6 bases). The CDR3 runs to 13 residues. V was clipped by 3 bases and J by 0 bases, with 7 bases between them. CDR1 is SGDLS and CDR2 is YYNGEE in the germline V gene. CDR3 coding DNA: TGTGCCAGCAGCGCCGGGGGCTCCTACGAGCAGTACTTC. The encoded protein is CASSAGGSYEQYF.

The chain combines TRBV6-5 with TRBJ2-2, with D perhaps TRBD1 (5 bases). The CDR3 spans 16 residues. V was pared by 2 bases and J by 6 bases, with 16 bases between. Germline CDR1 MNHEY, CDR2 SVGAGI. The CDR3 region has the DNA TGTGCCAGCAGTTACCTCTGGACAAGCCCCGCCGGGGAGCTGTTTTTT. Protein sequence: CASSYLWTSPAGELFF.